This T cell receptor (beta chain) was sequenced in a study of blood T cells in healthy people across ages. Per the germline V gene, CDR1 is DFQATT and CDR2 is SNEGSKA (reference sequence). Losses at the gene ends were 5 bases for V and 0 bases for J; bases not matched to a gene: 5. The CDR3 extends over 16 amino acids. On this clonotype itself: Antigen specificity is unknown.

For the second PCR, which ran for about 6 to 11 cycles, a sample-barcoded 5' primer and a J-beta primer mix were used. TCRdb redid the calling of the 5' RACE reads with MiXCR, one entry per CDR3 protein. The sample consists of about 640,000 distinct CDR3 sequences, roughly 41% of them appearing once. Study-wide results and limits: Significant beta diversity loss was already apparent by age about 39, declining roughly linearly.

The clonotype was recovered from an older man in good health. This chain joins TRBV20-1 and TRBJ2-7; 15 bases are shared with TRBD2. The sequenced material came from blood. In nucleotides, the CDR3 is TGCAGTGCTGGGGGACTAGCGGGGGGCCTCTCCTACGAGCAGTACTTC. Its translation is CSAGGLAGGLSYEQYF.